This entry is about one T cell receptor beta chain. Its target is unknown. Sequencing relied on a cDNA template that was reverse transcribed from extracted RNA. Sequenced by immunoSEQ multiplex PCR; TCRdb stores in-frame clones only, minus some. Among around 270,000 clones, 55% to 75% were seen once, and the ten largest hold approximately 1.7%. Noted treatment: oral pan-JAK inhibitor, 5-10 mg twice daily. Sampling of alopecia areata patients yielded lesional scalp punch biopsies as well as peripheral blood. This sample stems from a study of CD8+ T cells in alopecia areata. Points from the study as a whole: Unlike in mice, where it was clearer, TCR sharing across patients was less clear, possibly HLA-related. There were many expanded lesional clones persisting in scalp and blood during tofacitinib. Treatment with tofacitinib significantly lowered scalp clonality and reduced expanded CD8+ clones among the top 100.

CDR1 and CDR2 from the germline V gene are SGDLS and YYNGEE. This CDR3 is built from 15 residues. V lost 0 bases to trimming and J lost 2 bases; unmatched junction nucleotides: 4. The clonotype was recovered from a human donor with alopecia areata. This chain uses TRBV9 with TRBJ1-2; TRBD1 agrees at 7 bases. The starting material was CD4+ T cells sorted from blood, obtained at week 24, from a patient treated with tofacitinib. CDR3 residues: CASSVEGAGNYGYTF. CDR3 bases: TGTGCCAGCAGCGTAGAGGGGGCAGGGAACTATGGCTACACCTTC.